This T cell receptor (beta chain) was identified during a study of cytomegalovirus exposure and HLA in healthy donors. In the PCR, 60 Vbeta and 13 Jbeta primers were used. Some clones are missing from TCRdb's copy, which holds only in-frame ones; the method was immunoSEQ multiplex PCR. The sample contains roughly 160,000 clones, 60% to 80% of which appear only once. The CDR3 spans 17 residues. The V end lost 0 bases, the J end lost 4 bases, and 18 bases lay between the germline ends. Per the germline V gene, CDR1 is SEHNR and CDR2 is FQNEAQ (reference sequence). In this sample, this clone turned up a few times. The antigen remains unidentified. Broader study findings: The study listed approximately 170 cytomegalovirus-associated TCR beta chains.

The chain uses TRBV7-9 and TRBJ1-2, with D possibly TRBD1 on 5 matching bases. Sequenced material: PBMCs. The TCR sequence derives from a man aged 45-60 years in good health and CMV-seropositive. CDR3 nucleotide sequence: TGTGCCAGCAGCTTAGCCTACCAAGATGGGCAGGGCTATGGCTACACCTTC. Translation: CASSLAYQDGQGYGYTF.